This TCR beta chain was obtained from a study of cytomegalovirus exposure and HLA in healthy donors. Findings and caveats of the study: As a later analysis revealed, most CMV-associated TCR beta chains appeared HLA-restricted.

Both 60 Vbeta primers and 13 Jbeta primers went into the PCR. Assay used: immunoSEQ multiplex PCR; TCRdb lists only in-frame clones, some missing. The repertoire holds some 200,000 clones, with 60% to 80% as singletons. The junction had 5 bases not matched to a gene; V was cut back by 0 bases and J by 7 bases. Per the germline V gene, CDR1 is SGHNT and CDR2 is YYREEE (reference sequence). The CDR3 loop spans 15 amino acids. Points on this clone: The antigen is undetermined.

The sequence came from a man aged 18 to 30 in good health and CMV-seronegative. The sample taken for sequencing was PBMCs. The J gene is TRBJ1-2, the V gene TRBV5-4; TRBD1 matches 11 bases. CDR3 in amino acids: CASSLASGQGGGYTF. In nucleotides, the CDR3 is TGTGCCAGCAGCTTGGCCTCGGGACAGGGGGGTGGCTACACCTTC.